Following are 10 T cell receptor beta chains from one sample sequenced in a study of cytomegalovirus exposure and HLA in healthy donors. It was with 60 Vbeta and 13 Jbeta primers that the PCR ran. Here immunoSEQ multiplex PCR was the method, and the copy in TCRdb shows in-frame clones only, minus some. The repertoire holds roughly 180,000 clones, with about 85% as singletons. The sequenced sample consisted of PBMCs. All receptors come from a girl aged 10 to 17 in good health and CMV-seropositive.

This sequence joins TRBV7-8 and TRBJ2-7, with a tentative D call TRBD1 (5 bases). Germline CDR1 is SGHVS and CDR2 is FQNEAQ. Between the trimmed V and J ends, which lost 5 bases and 2 bases, there was a span of 7 bases. The CDR3 covers 12 residues. The CDR3 sequence is CASSKGTYEQYF. The CDR3 DNA is TGTGCCAGCAGCAAGGGGACCTACGAGCAGTACTTC.

V usage is TRBV5-1 and J usage is TRBJ1-1; D unresolved. CDR3 length: 14 amino acids. V lost 0 bases and J 10 bases, leaving 16 bases between the germline ends. Germline lookup yields CDR1 SGHRS and CDR2 YFSETQ. The CDR3 DNA reads as TGCGCCAGCAGCTTGGATTCACTCCCACCCTCAGCTTTCTTT. As protein: CASSLDSLPPSAFF.

The chain combines TRBV7-9 with TRBJ2-1; 12 bases align to TRBD2. Germline V gene sequence: CDR1 SEHNR, CDR2 FQNEAQ (reference sequence). This CDR3 spans 13 amino acids. After removal of 5 bases from V and 10 bases from J, the junction contained 3 bases not matched to a gene. The CDR3: CASSEGTSGEQFF. The CDR3 DNA reads as TGTGCCAGCAGCGAAGGGACTAGCGGGGAGCAGTTCTTC.

CDR3 DNA sequence: TGTGCCAGCAGCGTAGGTCTAGCGGGAGCCAATGAGCAGTTCTTC. It yields the protein CASSVGLAGANEQFF. The chain carries TRBV9 and TRBJ2-1; 10 bases map to TRBD2. The CDR3 loop spans 15 amino acids. Looked up from germline, CDR1 is SGDLS and CDR2 is YYNGEE. V lost 0 bases, J lost 6 bases, and 3 bases stayed unmatched.

The V gene is TRBV6-5, the J gene TRBJ2-7; 7 bases match TRBD2. Trimming at V came to 10 bases and at J to 1 base, leaving 7 bases not matched to a gene. Germline V CDR1 and CDR2: MNHEY, SVGAGI. This CDR3 spans 13 amino acids. CDR3 amino acids: CATAGRESYEQYF. CDR3 bases: TGTGCCACCGCGGGGCGGGAGTCCTACGAGCAGTACTTC.

The chain recombines TRBV7-2 with TRBJ2-7; 7 positions agree with TRBD2. The V gene end was trimmed by 4 bases and the J gene end by 8 bases; junction bases not matched to a gene: 5. The CDR3 loop spans 12 amino acids. Looked up from germline, CDR1 is SGHTA and CDR2 is FQGNSA. The CDR3 sequence is CASSWGEGKQYF. The CDR3 DNA reads as TGTGCCAGCAGCTGGGGGGAGGGGAAGCAGTACTTC.

The J gene is TRBJ1-5, the V gene TRBV6-5; D is unclear. CDR1 MNHEY and CDR2 SVGAGI come from the germline V gene. The CDR3 length is 15 residues. Between the trimmed V and J ends, which lost 8 bases and 0 bases, there was a span of 14 bases. The CDR3 DNA reads as TGTGCCAGCGCCTCCTGGAGGGATAGCAATCAGCCCCAGCATTTT. It encodes CASASWRDSNQPQHF.

J is TRBJ1-1 and V is TRBV5-1, with D possibly being TRBD1 (5 bases). Germline V lookup: CDR1 SGHRS, CDR2 YFSETQ. The length of the CDR3 is 15 residues. Trimming took 3 bases from V and 0 from J, leaving 12 bases between them. For the CDR3, the DNA is TGCGCCAGCAGCTATCCCGGGGGTGTGAACACTGAAGCTTTCTTT. Translated, it gives CASSYPGGVNTEAFF.

This chain connects TRBV11-2 to TRBJ2-1, with D possibly being TRBD1 (6 bases). The germline V and J ends were trimmed by 2 bases and 6 bases, with 11 bases remaining between them. This CDR3 spans 14 amino acids. Germline CDR1 is SGHAT and CDR2 is FQNNGV. DNA of the CDR3: TGTGCCAGCAGCTTACATGAGGGGGTCAATGAGCAGTTCTTC. This sequence encodes CASSLHEGVNEQFF.

The chain carries TRBV18 and TRBJ1-5; tentative D call: TRBD1 (5 bases). Trimming removed 3 bases at V and 1 base at J, with 10 bases between. The CDR3 has 15 residues. Germline CDR1 is KGHSH and CDR2 is LQKENI. The CDR3 reads CASSPNQGSNQPQHF. The DNA of the CDR3 is TGTGCCAGCTCACCGAATCAGGGCAGCAATCAGCCCCAGCATTTT.